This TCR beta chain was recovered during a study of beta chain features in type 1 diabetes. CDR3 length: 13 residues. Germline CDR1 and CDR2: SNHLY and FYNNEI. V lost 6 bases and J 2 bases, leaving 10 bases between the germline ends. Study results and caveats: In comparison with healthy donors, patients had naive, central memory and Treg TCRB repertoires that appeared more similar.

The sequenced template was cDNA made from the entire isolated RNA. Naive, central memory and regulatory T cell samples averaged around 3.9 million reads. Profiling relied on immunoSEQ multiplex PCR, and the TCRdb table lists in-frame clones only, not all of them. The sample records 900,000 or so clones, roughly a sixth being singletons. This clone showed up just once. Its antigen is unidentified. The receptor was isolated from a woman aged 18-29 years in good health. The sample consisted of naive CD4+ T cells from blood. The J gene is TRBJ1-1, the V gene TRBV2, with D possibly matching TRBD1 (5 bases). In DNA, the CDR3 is TGTGCCAGCAGATCAGGGACCAACACTGAAGCTTTCTTT. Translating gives CASRSGTNTEAFF.